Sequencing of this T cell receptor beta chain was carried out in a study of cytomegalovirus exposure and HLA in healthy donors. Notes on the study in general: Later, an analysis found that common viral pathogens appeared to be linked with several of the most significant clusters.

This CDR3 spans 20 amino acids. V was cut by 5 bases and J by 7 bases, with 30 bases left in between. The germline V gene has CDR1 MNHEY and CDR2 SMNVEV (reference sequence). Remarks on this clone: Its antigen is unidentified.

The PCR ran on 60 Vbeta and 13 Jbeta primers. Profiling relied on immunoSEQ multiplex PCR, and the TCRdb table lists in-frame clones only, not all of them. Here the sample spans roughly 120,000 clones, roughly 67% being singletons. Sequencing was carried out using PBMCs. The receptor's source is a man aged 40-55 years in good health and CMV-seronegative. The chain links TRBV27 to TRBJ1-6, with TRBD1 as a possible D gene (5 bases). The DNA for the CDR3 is TGTGCCAGCAGTCCCCGGGTGGGATTTCTGTTTCGGGGGAGCAATTCACCCCTCCACTTT. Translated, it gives CASSPRVGFLFRGSNSPLHF.